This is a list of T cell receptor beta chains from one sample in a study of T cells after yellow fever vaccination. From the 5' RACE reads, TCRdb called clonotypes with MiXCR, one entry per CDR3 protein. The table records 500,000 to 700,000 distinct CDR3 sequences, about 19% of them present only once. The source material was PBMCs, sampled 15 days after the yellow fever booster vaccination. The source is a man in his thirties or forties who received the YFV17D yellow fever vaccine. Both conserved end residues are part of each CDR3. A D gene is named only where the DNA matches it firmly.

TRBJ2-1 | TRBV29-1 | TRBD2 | CSATGTSSYNEQFF
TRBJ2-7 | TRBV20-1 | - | CSARDRVYEQYF
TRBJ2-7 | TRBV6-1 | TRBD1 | CASSKGQGAAYEQYF
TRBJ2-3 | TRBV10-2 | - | CASSEPSGGTDTQYF
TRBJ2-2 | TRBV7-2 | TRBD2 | CASSLGGSRSGELFF
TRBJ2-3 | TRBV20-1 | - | CSASSTLGGGGTQYF
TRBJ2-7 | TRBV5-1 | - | CASSLEQRAYEQYF
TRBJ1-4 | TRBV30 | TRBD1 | CAWNPTGAAEKLFF
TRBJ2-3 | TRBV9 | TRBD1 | CASSVGTGNPTDTQYF
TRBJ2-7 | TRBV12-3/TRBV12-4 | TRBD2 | CASTLGPSGLTYEQYF
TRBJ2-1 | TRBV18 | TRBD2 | CASSPMGLAGAYNEQFF
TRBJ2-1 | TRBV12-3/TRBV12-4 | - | CASSLSLGEVNEQFF
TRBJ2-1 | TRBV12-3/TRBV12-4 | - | CASSHRGRGYNEQFF
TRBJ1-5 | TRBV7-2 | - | CASSLGGLEGGNQPQHF
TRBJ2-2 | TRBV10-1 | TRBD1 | CASSQGTGTGELFF
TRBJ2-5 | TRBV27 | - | CASSFQIPAVGRETQYF
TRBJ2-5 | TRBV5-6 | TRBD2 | CASSPTSGRFETQYF
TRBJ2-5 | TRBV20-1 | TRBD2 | CSAPTSGRPQETQYF
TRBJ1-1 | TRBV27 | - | CASSYLQENTEAFF
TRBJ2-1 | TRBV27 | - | CASSPPGMNEQFF
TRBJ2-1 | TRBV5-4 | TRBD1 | CASSLGGTGSYNEQFF
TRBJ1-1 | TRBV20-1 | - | CSAREAGGGTEAFF
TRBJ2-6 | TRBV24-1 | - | CATSDFSHSGANVLTF
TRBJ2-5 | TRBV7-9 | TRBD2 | CASREPSGRLETQYF
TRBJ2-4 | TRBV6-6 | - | CASKGDRIQYF
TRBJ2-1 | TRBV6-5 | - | CASSYSSTSGEKNEQFF
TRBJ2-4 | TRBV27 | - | CASGVGGQQYF
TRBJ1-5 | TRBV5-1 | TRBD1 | CASSSTGASNQPQHF
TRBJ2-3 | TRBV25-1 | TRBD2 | CASSEFGGGSTDTQYF
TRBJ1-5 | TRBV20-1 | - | CSARYGRVNQPQHF
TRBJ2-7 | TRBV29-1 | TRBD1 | CSVGTIQGLGLYGQYF
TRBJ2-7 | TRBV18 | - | CASSPSQGNYEQYF
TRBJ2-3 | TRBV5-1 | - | CASRMEPSTDTQYF
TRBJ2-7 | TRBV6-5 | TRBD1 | CASSWTGALEQYF
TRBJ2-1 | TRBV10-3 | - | CARGDGYNEQFF
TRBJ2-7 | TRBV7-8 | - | CASSLVFWRDGGDEQYF
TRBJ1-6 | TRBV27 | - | CASRTTRWGGNSPLHF
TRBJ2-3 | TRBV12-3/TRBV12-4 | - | CASRIGGGRTDTQYF
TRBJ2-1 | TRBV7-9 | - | CASSLVVLNNEQFF
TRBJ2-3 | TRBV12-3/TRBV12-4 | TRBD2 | CASSFKAGADTQYF
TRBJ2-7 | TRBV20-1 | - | CSARDGREQYF
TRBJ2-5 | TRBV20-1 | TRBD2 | CSARISSGAQETQYF
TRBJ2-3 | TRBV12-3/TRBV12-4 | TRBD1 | CASSSSRGTGAGDTQYF
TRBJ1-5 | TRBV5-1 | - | CASSFENTAGKGPQHF
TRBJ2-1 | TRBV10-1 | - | CASSPDPEDNEQFF
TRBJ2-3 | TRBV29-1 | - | CSVSWGDLTDTQYF
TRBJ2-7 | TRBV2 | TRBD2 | CARSEREASYEQYF